This T cell receptor beta chain was sequenced during a study of cytomegalovirus exposure and HLA in healthy donors. The study sampled nominally healthy donors, though unrecorded immune exposures were likely. Comment on this clone: Its specificity is not known.

The study's findings and limits: In a later analysis, V- and J-gene trimming of beta chains associated with a DCLRE1C missense variant, replicated independently.

13 Jbeta primers and 60 Vbeta primers were used for the PCR. Some clones are missing from TCRdb's copy, which holds only in-frame ones; the method was immunoSEQ multiplex PCR. The sample holds about 140,000 clones, 80% seen once. CDR1 is KGHSH, CDR2 LQKENI, per germline. V trimming: 3 bases; J trimming: 0 bases; junction bases outside the gene matches: 6. The CDR3 extends over 17 amino acids. The TCR originated in a man aged 50 to 60 in good health and CMV-seronegative. The gene calls are TRBV18 and TRBJ2-7, with 12 nucleotides matching TRBD1. Material for sequencing was PBMCs. The CDR3 here is CASSPPGTGGASYEQYF. DNA of the CDR3: TGTGCCAGCTCACCTCCCGGGACAGGGGGCGCCTCCTACGAGCAGTACTTC.